This entry describes one T cell receptor beta chain. The germline CDR1 and CDR2 sequences are SEHNR and FQNEAQ (reference sequence). The CDR3 runs to 14 residues. Trimming pared 5 bases from V and 4 bases from J, leaving 14 bases between. Time point described: blood 2 weeks post-SBRT. Treatment defined: 15 Gy SBRT to primary tumor, nephrectomy 4 weeks later. The data derive from a study of radiation and T cells in renal cell carcinoma. Looking at the study overall: Nephrectomy followed 15 Gy stereotactic body radiation by 4 weeks.

TCRdb's copy holds only in-frame clones and misses some; the assay was immunoSEQ multiplex PCR. The sample includes tens of thousands of clones, around 85% of them seen just once. This TCR came from a woman in her forties or fifties with renal cell carcinoma. The chain couples TRBV7-9 to TRBJ1-2, with D unclear. The sample in question was blood, obtained from a patient whose treatment included radiotherapy and nephrectomy. CDR3 DNA sequence: TGTGCCAGCAGCCCTGGAGAGGGAGGCTATGGCTACACCTTC. This sequence encodes CASSPGEGGYGYTF.